Presented here are 29 T cell receptor beta chains from one specimen sequenced in a study of blood T cell repertoires in COVID-19. TCRdb keeps only in-frame clones here, not all; method: immunoSEQ multiplex PCR. This sample has about 190,000 clones, with 80% to 90% found just once. Sequencing input: peripheral blood. The source is a woman aged 70-85 years with active or convalescent COVID-19.

The rearrangement uses TRBV7-6 and TRBJ2-7, with TRBD1 matching 7 bases. Trimming took 5 bases from V and 7 from J; bases not matched to a gene: 14. The CDR3 has 15 amino acids. Germline loops: CDR1 SGHVS, CDR2 FNYEAQ. The CDR3: CASSPNRGGLEEQYF. The CDR3 DNA reads as TGTGCCAGCAGCCCTAACAGGGGTGGGCTAGAGGAGCAGTACTTC.

The chain employs TRBV27 and TRBJ2-1; possible D gene TRBD2, 5 bases. Trimming removed 3 bases at V and 7 bases at J, with 7 bases between. CDR3 length: 12 amino acids. Per the germline V gene, CDR1 is MNHEY and CDR2 is SMNVEV (reference sequence). The chain's CDR3 is CASSFTGNEQFF. In nucleotides, the CDR3 is TGTGCCAGCAGTTTCACGGGGAATGAGCAGTTCTTC.

This sequence joins TRBV5-4 and TRBJ2-7; TRBD2 matches 8 bases. V was clipped by 4 bases and J by 4 bases; unmatched bases: 7. Germline loops: CDR1 SGHNT, CDR2 YYREEE (reference sequence). CDR3 size: 14 residues. This chain's CDR3 is CASSRPGGGYEQYF. DNA for the CDR3: TGTGCCAGCAGCCGGCCGGGAGGGGGATACGAGCAGTACTTC.

The chain employs TRBV29-1 and TRBJ1-2, with 11 positions matching TRBD1. Germline lookup yields CDR1 SQVTM and CDR2 ANQGSEA. Trimming cost V 1 base and J 7 bases; bases outside gene matches: 2. The CDR3 consists of 13 residues. The CDR3 sequence: CSVEVGQGVGYTF. The CDR3 DNA sequence: TGCAGCGTTGAAGTGGGACAGGGGGTTGGCTACACCTTC. The full variable domain, its missing parts supplied by reference TRBV29-1 and TRBJ1-2, is SAVISQKPSRDICQRGTSLTIQCQVDSQVTMMFWYRQQPGQSLTLIATANQGSEATYESGFVIDKFPISRPNLTFSTLTVSNMSPEDSSIYLCSVEVGQGVGYTFGSGTRLTVV.

The V and J genes are TRBV3-1 (or the pseudogene TRBV3-2) and TRBJ1-6; 7 nucleotides line up with TRBD1. With V trimmed by 0 bases and J by 13 bases, 27 bases remained unmatched. Germline CDR1 and CDR2: LGHDT and YNNKEL (reference sequence). The CDR3 totals 21 residues. The CDR3 DNA is TGTGCCAGCAGCCAAGAGTCCCCCTTTCTGGACAGGCAGGCGCGGGGTAGGCCCCTCCACTTT. Amino acids: CASSQESPFLDRQARGRPLHF.

The V call is TRBV9, the J call TRBJ1-1, with 7 bases that match TRBD1. The CDR3 has 14 amino acids. Germline trimming cut 3 bases from V and 0 bases from J; bases unmatched to any gene: 2. Germline assignment: CDR1 SGDLS and CDR2 YYNGEE. CDR3 protein: CASSEGALNTEAFF. CDR3 sequence (DNA): TGTGCCAGCAGCGAGGGGGCGTTGAACACTGAAGCTTTCTTT.

V usage is TRBV11-2 and J usage is TRBJ2-7, with D tentatively TRBD2 (5 bases). The CDR3 contains 12 residues. Germline V gives CDR1 SGHAT, CDR2 FQNNGV. Trimming left V 5 bases short and J 2 bases short, with 7 bases between. This chain's CDR3 is CASSPGTYEQYF. The DNA for the CDR3 is TGTGCCAGCAGCCCGGGGACCTACGAGCAGTACTTC.

The V call is TRBV4-2, the J call TRBJ2-5; TRBD1 matches at 10 bases. CDR3 size: 15 residues. Germline V gene sequence: CDR1 LGHNA, CDR2 YNFKEQ. The V and J ends lost 0 bases and 5 bases, in that order; junction bases with no gene match: 3. The CDR3 is CASSQEWDRGETQYF. As DNA, the CDR3 is TGTGCCAGCAGCCAAGAGTGGGACAGGGGTGAGACCCAGTACTTC.

This clone is a singleton in its sample. The rearrangement uses TRBV18 and TRBJ2-1; a possible D gene is TRBD2 (6 bases). V lost 6 bases to trimming and J lost 7 bases, with 13 bases between them. There are 13 residues in the CDR3. CDR1 is KGHSH and CDR2 is LQKENI in the germline V gene. The CDR3 DNA follows: TGTGCCAGCTCGATGGGACTTGCAAATGAGCAGTTCTTC. As protein: CASSMGLANEQFF.

The V call is TRBV11-3, the J call TRBJ1-3; D remains ambiguous. Trimming pared 1 base from V and 4 bases from J, leaving 14 bases between. Germline CDR1 SGHNT, CDR2 YENEEA. This CDR3 region has 16 residues. The CDR3 reads CASSLGPGSKGNTIYF. CDR3 sequence (DNA): TGTGCCAGCAGCTTAGGACCAGGTTCGAAAGGAAACACCATATATTTT.

This clone is a singleton in its sample. The chain links TRBV2 to TRBJ2-1; 9 bases align to TRBD2. CDR3 length: 15 amino acids. V shed 6 bases and J 2 bases; nucleotides not matched to a gene: 5. Germline V gene sequence: CDR1 SNHLY, CDR2 FYNNEI. DNA of the CDR3: TGTGCCAGCAGGGGGCTAGCGGGAACCTACAATGAGCAGTTCTTC. Translated, it gives CASRGLAGTYNEQFF.

The chain has TRBV9 and TRBJ1-5; D perhaps matches TRBD1 (5 bases). The CDR3 length is 19 residues. The germline gives CDR1 SGDLS, CDR2 YYNGEE. The ends were cut back, 5 bases at V and 6 bases at J, with 30 bases in the middle. The CDR3 bases are TGTGCCAGCAGAACCTCAGCACCGGACATAAAATCGAACGGTCAGCCCCAGCATTTT. As protein: CASRTSAPDIKSNGQPQHF. Combining the CDR3 with reference TRBV9 and TRBJ1-5 gives the whole variable domain DSGVTQTPKHLITATGQRVTLRCSPRSGDLSVYWYQQSLDQGLQFLIQYYNGEERAKGNILERFSAQQFPDLHSELNLSSLELGDSALYFCASRTSAPDIKSNGQPQHFGDGTRLSIL.

The chain carries TRBV19 and TRBJ2-7, with a weak D call TRBD1 (7 bases). The germline V and J ends were trimmed by 5 bases and 7 bases, with 12 bases remaining between them. The CDR3 length is 12 residues. Germline CDR1 and CDR2: LNHDA and SQIVND (reference sequence). The CDR3 loop reads CASSVPGGEQYF. CDR3 sequence (DNA): TGTGCCAGTAGTGTTCCAGGGGGGGAGCAGTACTTC.

The chain employs TRBV5-1 and TRBJ1-6; 8 bases fit TRBD1. Trimming took 0 bases from V and 10 from J; bases not matched to a gene: 6. CDR1 and CDR2 from the germline V gene are SGHRS and YFSETQ. The length of the CDR3 is 15 residues. The CDR3 sequence is CASSLAGQGFSPLHF. The DNA for the CDR3 is TGCGCCAGCAGCTTGGCCGGACAGGGATTCTCACCCCTCCACTTT.

The V and J genes are TRBV27 and TRBJ2-7; D is perhaps TRBD1 (6 bases). The V gene's germline CDR1 is MNHEY and CDR2 SMNVEV (reference sequence). V was clipped by 3 bases and J by 3 bases, with 9 bases between them. The CDR3 length is 13 residues. CDR3 residues: CASSFATGYEQYF. For the CDR3, the DNA is TGTGCCAGCAGTTTCGCGACAGGCTACGAGCAGTACTTC.

The J gene is TRBJ1-4, the V gene TRBV2; D is unresolved. CDR1 is SNHLY and CDR2 is FYNNEI in the germline V gene. The CDR3 runs to 13 residues. Trimming left V 8 bases short and J 5 bases short, with 12 bases between. CDR3 sequence: CASARDRNEKLFF. The CDR3 DNA reads TGTGCCAGCGCGAGGGATAGAAATGAAAAACTGTTTTTT.

This chain joins TRBV7-3 and TRBJ2-1; 10 bases are a match to TRBD1. Germline V gives CDR1 SGHTA, CDR2 FQGTGA. The CDR3 sequence is 14 residues long. Trimming removed 5 bases from V and 10 bases from J; junction bases left unmatched: 8. The CDR3 region has the DNA TGTGCCAGCAGCCCGACAGGGGGCGAGGGAGAGCAGTTCTTC. Encoded protein: CASSPTGGEGEQFF.

The chain employs TRBV29-1 and TRBJ1-1; D is undetermined. This CDR3 has 11 amino acids. The V end lost 3 bases, the J end lost 10 bases, and 12 bases lay between the germline ends. Per germline, CDR1 SQVTM and CDR2 ANQGSEA. The CDR3 region is CSVDKAKRAFF. The CDR3 DNA follows: TGCAGCGTTGATAAAGCTAAGAGAGCTTTCTTT.

This clone was found once. V is TRBV6-5 and J is TRBJ2-2, with D maybe TRBD2 (5 bases). The CDR3 loop spans 13 amino acids. CDR1 MNHEY and CDR2 SVGAGI come from the germline V gene. With 5 bases removed from V and 7 bases from J, the gap between germline ends came to 11 bases. This chain's CDR3 is CASSQPEGGELFF. In DNA form, the CDR3 reads TGTGCCAGCAGTCAGCCAGAGGGCGGGGAGCTGTTTTTT.

The chain couples TRBV19 to TRBJ2-1, with TRBD1 identical over 7 bases. This CDR3 has 16 residues. CDR1 is LNHDA and CDR2 is SQIVND in the germline V gene (reference sequence). The ends lost 5 bases at V and 2 bases at J; junction bases unmatched: 9. The chain's CDR3 is CASSSKTGTAYNEQFF. For the CDR3, the DNA is TGTGCCAGTAGTTCAAAGACCGGGACAGCCTACAATGAGCAGTTCTTC.

The chain recombines TRBV19 with TRBJ1-1; no clear D. The CDR3 is made up of 15 amino acids. CDR1 LNHDA and CDR2 SQIVND come from the germline V gene (reference sequence). Trimming cost V 7 bases and J 7 bases, with 22 bases left between them. The CDR3 sequence is CASKSTVPDLLEAFF. As DNA, the CDR3 is TGTGCCAGTAAGAGTACAGTCCCCGATCTTCTTGAAGCTTTCTTT.

This sequence joins TRBV1 and TRBJ2-5; TRBD2, the D gene given by the table, was not confirmed from the DNA. TRBV1 is a known pseudogene. This CDR3 contains 15 residues. CDR3 region: CTSSQDQVGVETQYF. The CDR3 DNA reads as TGCACCAGCAGCCAAGATCAGGTGGGAGTGGAGACCCAGTACTTC.

This chain uses TRBV7-6 with TRBJ2-2; 10 bases match TRBD2. The CDR3 loop spans 16 amino acids. The trim removed 5 bases at V and 8 bases at J, leaving 11 bases unmatched. Germline CDR1 is SGHVS and CDR2 is FNYEAQ. The CDR3 sequence is CASSKDLAGAVGELFF. The CDR3, as DNA: TGTGCCAGCAGCAAGGACCTAGCGGGAGCGGTAGGGGAGCTGTTTTTT.

V gene TRBV7-2 combines with J gene TRBJ2-6; no clear D. This CDR3 spans 18 amino acids. The V gene's germline CDR1 is SGHTA and CDR2 FQGNSA. Deletions cut 3 bases from V and 0 bases from J, with 15 bases between. The CDR3 DNA sequence: TGTGCCAGCAGCTTGCGATGGGCAGCCGACTCTGGGGCCAACGTCCTGACTTTC. Translating it yields CASSLRWAADSGANVLTF.

This chain joins TRBV5-8 and TRBJ1-1; 8 bases match TRBD1. Losses at the gene ends were 4 bases for V and 12 bases for J; bases not matched to a gene: 11. The length of the CDR3 is 13 residues. Germline lookup yields CDR1 SGHTS and CDR2 YDEGEE. CDR3: CASSPKDRVETFF. Here the CDR3 DNA reads TGTGCCAGCAGCCCGAAGGACAGGGTGGAGACTTTCTTT.

The gene calls are TRBV5-1 and TRBJ2-5; 14 bases are shared with TRBD2. Trimming cost V 5 bases and J 5 bases; bases outside gene matches: 14. CDR1 and CDR2 (germline): SGHRS, YFSETQ. The CDR3 covers 18 residues. The CDR3 spells CASRWGLAGESKGETQYF. In DNA, the CDR3 is TGCGCCAGCAGATGGGGACTAGCGGGAGAATCGAAGGGGGAGACCCAGTACTTC.

J is TRBJ2-5 and V is TRBV28, with D tentatively TRBD1 (6 bases). Germline V gene sequence: CDR1 MDHEN, CDR2 SYDVKM. The CDR3 has 14 amino acids. Trimming took off 6 bases at V and 2 bases at J, with 13 bases between the two ends. CDR3 region: CASSTADRQETQYF. The CDR3 coding sequence is TGTGCCAGCAGCACTGCGGACAGACAAGAGACCCAGTACTTC.

The sample holds one count of this clone. The chain joins TRBV7-9 to TRBJ2-5; TRBD2 matches at 7 bases. V lost 3 bases, J lost 3 bases, and 4 bases stayed unmatched. The CDR3 has 14 amino acids. Germline CDR1 and CDR2: SEHNR and FQNEAQ (reference sequence). CDR3 DNA: TGTGCCAGCAGCTTTTCAAGCGGGAAAGAGACCCAGTACTTC. Residues: CASSFSSGKETQYF.

V usage is TRBV21-1 and J usage is TRBJ1-5; TRBD1 is the table's D call, not checked against the DNA. TRBV21-1 is designated a pseudogene. CDR3 length: 19 amino acids. CDR3 region: CASSKLTGASAEESQPQHF. The CDR3 DNA sequence: TGTGCCAGCAGCAAATTGACAGGAGCGTCGGCGGAGGAATCTCAGCCCCAGCATTTT.